This T cell receptor beta chain was sequenced for a study of blood T cell repertoires in COVID-19. The repertoire was sequenced with immunoSEQ multiplex PCR; TCRdb's copy has only in-frame clones and lacks some. The table records under 80,000 clones, roughly 83% of them present only once. The CDR3 is made up of 14 amino acids. The V and J ends lost 0 bases and 5 bases respectively, with 11 bases between them. Germline V gene lookup returns CDR1 SGHRS and CDR2 YFSETQ. The sample was peripheral blood. This receptor was taken from a woman aged 60-70 years with acute or convalescent COVID-19. The rearrangement uses TRBV5-1 and TRBJ1-1; D is possibly TRBD1 (5 bases). This chain's CDR3 is CASSLEPGRTEAFF. The CDR3 DNA reads TGCGCCAGCAGCTTGGAACCAGGGAGGACTGAAGCTTTCTTT.